Below, 27 T cell receptor beta chains from the same sample are listed, as sequenced in a study of CD8+CD57+ T cells in acquired aplastic anemia. The template used for profiling TCR beta VDJ and CDR3 was genomic DNA. TCRdb reprocessed the reads with MiXCR, giving one entry per CDR3 protein. The sample records around 200,000 distinct CDR3 sequences, 61% being singletons. Sample: sorted CD4+, CD8+, or CD8+CD57+ T cells (not recorded which) from PBMCs. These receptors all come from a human donor in good health.

The J gene is TRBJ1-6, the V gene TRBV7-9, with D hard to call. Germline assignment: CDR1 SEHNR and CDR2 FQNEAQ (reference sequence). This CDR3 is 14 amino acids long. V was clipped by 2 bases and J by 5 bases, with 7 bases between them. The CDR3 is CASSLFTDNSPLHF. CDR3 nucleotides: TGTGCCAGCAGCTTATTTACAGATAATTCACCCCTCCACTTT.

In this sample, this clonotype turned up many times. The chain carries TRBV7-9 and TRBJ2-1; 10 nucleotides align to TRBD2. Germline trimming cut 5 bases from V and 5 bases from J; bases unmatched to any gene: 6. The germline CDR1 and CDR2 sequences are SEHNR and FQNEAQ (reference sequence). This CDR3 comprises 15 residues. CDR3 DNA sequence: TGTGCCAGCAGCCCGGGCAGCGGGGGGGACAATGAGCAGTTCTTC. Amino acids: CASSPGSGGDNEQFF. Full variable domain (remainder filled in from reference TRBV7-9 and TRBJ2-1): DTGVSQNPRHKITKRGQNVTFRCDPISEHNRLYWYRQTLGQGPEFLTYFQNEAQLEKSRLLSDRFSAERPKGSFSTLEIQRTEQGDSAMYLCASSPGSGGDNEQFFGPGTRLTVL.

The chain is built from TRBV9 and TRBJ1-1; D gene ambiguous. V gave up 4 bases and J gave up 7 bases, with 14 bases separating them. This CDR3 contains 13 residues. Germline values: CDR1 SGDLS, CDR2 YYNGEE. The CDR3, as DNA: TGTGCCAGCAGCCCCCACATGAACGGTGAAGCTTTCTTT. This sequence encodes CASSPHMNGEAFF.

This clonotype was seen ten or more times. The chain links TRBV6-2 or TRBV6-3 to TRBJ2-7; 7 bases match TRBD1. This CDR3 has 15 amino acids. Germline values: CDR1 MNHEY, CDR2 SVGEGT. V trimming: 3 bases; J trimming: 1 base; junction bases outside the gene matches: 6. CDR3 loop: CASSYPYRGSYEQYF. CDR3 DNA: TGTGCCAGCAGTTATCCGTACAGGGGTTCCTACGAGCAGTACTTC.

This sequence joins TRBV27 and TRBJ2-1, with D uncertain. Germline assignment: CDR1 MNHEY and CDR2 SMNVEV (reference sequence). This CDR3 spans 12 amino acids. The V end was cut by 7 bases, the J end by 5 bases, with 9 bases between. The CDR3: CASTASHNEQFF. CDR3 bases: TGTGCCAGCACGGCAAGCCACAATGAGCAGTTCTTC.

There are many counts of this clonotype. This rearrangement joins TRBV2 to TRBJ1-5; the D is unclear. The V end lost 8 bases, the J end lost 5 bases, and 13 bases lay between the germline ends. Germline V gene sequence: CDR1 SNHLY, CDR2 FYNNEI. CDR3 length equals 13 residues. CDR3 nucleotide sequence: TGTGCCAGCGATGGACGGGAGGATCAGCCCCAGCATTTT. It yields the protein CASDGREDQPQHF. Full variable domain (remainder filled in from reference TRBV2 and TRBJ1-5): EPEVTQTPSHQVTQMGQEVILRCVPISNHLYFYWYRQILGQKVEFLVSFYNNEISEKSEIFDDQFSVERPDGSNFTLKIRSTKLEDSAMYFCASDGREDQPQHFGDGTRLSIL.

In the case of this clonotype: Just one base apart from a much larger clone, this may be a read error. The V gene is TRBV4-2, the J gene TRBJ1-2; 7 bases line up with TRBD1. In germline, CDR1 is LGHNA, CDR2 YNFKEQ. This CDR3 is built from 16 residues. This chain's CDR3 is CASSHRTGWSSDGHTF. CDR3 DNA sequence: TGTGCCAGCAGCCATCGGACAGGCTGGAGTAGTGATGGCCACACCTTC.

The chain uses TRBV7-8 and TRBJ2-7; D call uncertain. The ends were cut back, 5 bases at V and 7 bases at J, with 18 bases in the middle. CDR1 is SGHVS and CDR2 is FQNEAQ in the germline V gene. The CDR3 sequence is 14 residues long. DNA for the CDR3: TGTGCCAGCAGCCCCGTCTATGATAAGTGGGAGCAGTACTTC. Its translation: CASSPVYDKWEQYF.

This sequence joins TRBV19 and TRBJ1-1, with D perhaps TRBD1 (6 bases). Trimming removed 1 base from V and 4 bases from J, with 10 bases in between. This CDR3 spans 14 amino acids. The germline V gene has CDR1 LNHDA and CDR2 SQIVND (reference sequence). CDR3 protein: CASSIGKGGTEAFF. CDR3 nucleotides: TGTGCCAGTAGTATAGGCAAAGGGGGCACTGAAGCTTTCTTT.

The chain couples TRBV7-6 to TRBJ2-7, with D perhaps TRBD1 (6 bases). In germline, CDR1 is SGHVS, CDR2 FNYEAQ. There are 13 residues in the CDR3. V dropped 5 bases and J dropped 6 bases, with 14 bases sitting between them. The DNA of the CDR3 is TGTGCCAGCAGCGTCGACAGGAGCTGCGAGCAGTACTTC. It translates to CASSVDRSCEQYF.

This chain links TRBV19 with TRBJ2-5; D unclear. This CDR3 has 15 residues. The germline CDR1 and CDR2 sequences are LNHDA and SQIVND (reference sequence). The V gene lost 1 base and the J gene lost 2 bases, with 11 bases spanning the gap. In DNA form, the CDR3 reads TGTGCCAGTAGTATAGGGGTGGGTTGGCAAGAGACCCAGTACTTC. This sequence encodes CASSIGVGWQETQYF.

In nucleotides, the CDR3 is TGTGCCACCAGTGATGAGGACGGGACCTACGAGCAGTACTTC. Translation gives CATSDEDGTYEQYF. This chain connects TRBV24-1 to TRBJ2-7, with D tentatively TRBD2 (5 bases). Looked up from germline, CDR1 is KGHDR and CDR2 is SFDVKD. The V end was cut by 3 bases, the J end by 2 bases, with 10 bases between. The CDR3 is made up of 14 amino acids.

V gene TRBV29-1 combines with J gene TRBJ2-1; 9 positions agree with TRBD1. Germline trimming cut 8 bases from V and 7 bases from J; bases unmatched to any gene: 6. CDR1 is SQVTM, CDR2 ANQGSEA, per germline. The CDR3 extends over 12 amino acids. As DNA, the CDR3 is TGCAGCTTGGACAGGGGAGGGAATGAGCAGTTCTTC. Its protein is CSLDRGGNEQFF.

This sequence joins TRBV20-1 and TRBJ2-5, with 7 bases aligning to TRBD1. The J segment lost 5 bases and the V segment lost 5 bases, leaving 5 bases of the junction unmatched. Germline V CDR1 and CDR2: DFQATT, SNEGSKA (reference sequence). The CDR3 spans 12 residues. The CDR3 nucleotides are TGCAGTGCTGGGGACAGTGCGGAGACCCAGTACTTC. This codes for CSAGDSAETQYF.

On this clonotype: The junction and the germline gene differ at one end; a read error may be behind it. The chain is built from TRBV7-2 and TRBJ2-2, with D possibly TRBD2 on 5 matching bases. This CDR3 has 12 amino acids. The germline CDR1 and CDR2 sequences are SGHTA and FQGNSA. The chain's CDR3 is CASSPGRWELPF. The CDR3 DNA reads TGTGCCAGCAGCCCTGGGCGTTGGGAGCTGCCTTTT. The whole variable domain, remainder taken from reference TRBV7-2 and TRBJ2-2, is GAGVSQSPSNKVTEKGKDVELRCDPISGHTALYWYRQSLGQGLEFLIYFQGNSAPDKSGLPSDRFSAERTGGSVSTLTIQRTQQEDSAVYLCASSPGRWELPFGEGSRLTVL.

The chain carries TRBV7-4 and TRBJ1-2; D is perhaps TRBD1 (5 bases). The CDR3 extends over 15 amino acids. Deletions cut 1 base from V and 2 bases from J, with 11 bases between. Germline V CDR1 and CDR2: SGHVT, SQSDAQ. The CDR3 reads CASSLGSEGNYGYTF. The DNA of the CDR3 is TGTGCCAGCAGCTTAGGATCCGAGGGGAACTATGGCTACACCTTC.

J is TRBJ2-2 and V is TRBV20-1; D may be TRBD2 (6 bases). The CDR3 loop spans 16 amino acids. Germline V gene sequence: CDR1 DFQATT, CDR2 SNEGSKA (reference sequence). The ends were cut back, 1 base at V and 2 bases at J, with 14 bases in the middle. The CDR3 DNA reads as TGCAGTGCTAGAGGGGACTCTGGGGCCAACACCGGGGAGCTGTTTTTT. Residues: CSARGDSGANTGELFF.

V gene TRBV29-1 combines with J gene TRBJ1-4; 7 bases match TRBD1. With 3 bases clipped from V and 0 bases from J, the junction kept 7 bases outside the gene matches. The germline gives CDR1 SQVTM, CDR2 ANQGSEA. The CDR3 has 16 amino acids. CDR3 region: CSVEDPGQPTNEKLFF. The CDR3 DNA is TGCAGCGTTGAGGATCCGGGACAGCCAACTAATGAAAAACTGTTTTTT.

Points on this clonotype: It is unclear where the CDR3 begins or ends on the DNA, so no DNA is shown, and the CDR3 is as TCRdb lists it. This chain joins TRBV10-2 and TRBJ1-1. Counting both end residues, the CDR3 totals 20 amino acids. Germline lookup yields CDR1 WSHSY and CDR2 SAAADI. CDR3 sequence reads: CASRNTRYEQYFGPGTEAFF.

This sequence joins TRBV11-2 and TRBJ2-7; D gene unclear. Germline CDR1 reads SGHAT; CDR2 reads FQNNGV. The CDR3 has 12 amino acids. V was cut by 5 bases and J by 5 bases, with 10 bases left in between. The CDR3 sequence: CASSPSGDEQYF. CDR3 nucleotide sequence: TGTGCCAGCAGCCCATCCGGAGACGAGCAGTACTTC.

This clonotype was counted many times. CDR3 loop: CASSERAGVVTDTQYF. Written as DNA, the CDR3 is TGTGCCAGCAGTGAAAGAGCGGGAGTCGTCACAGATACGCAGTATTTT. This chain uses TRBV6-4 with TRBJ2-3; 8 bases agree with TRBD2. J lost 2 bases, V lost 3 bases, and 7 bases had no gene match. CDR3 length equals 16 residues. CDR1 and CDR2 (germline): MRHNA, SNTAGT.

This chain links TRBV7-9 with TRBJ2-7; 9 bases fit TRBD1. Per the germline V gene, CDR1 is SEHNR and CDR2 is FQNEAQ (reference sequence). The junction had 4 bases not matched to a gene; V was cut back by 5 bases and J by 2 bases. The CDR3 contains 14 residues. CDR3 sequence (DNA): TGTGCCAGCAGCGGACAGGGGTCAACCTACGAGCAGTACTTC. It specifies CASSGQGSTYEQYF.

The V gene is TRBV20-1, the J gene TRBJ2-3; 14 nucleotides line up with TRBD2. V was clipped by 3 bases and J by 3 bases; unmatched bases: 2. The CDR3 is 15 residues long. Germline CDR1 is DFQATT and CDR2 is SNEGSKA (reference sequence). DNA for the CDR3: TGCAGTGCTAGGGGACTAGCGGGGGAAACAGATACGCAGTATTTT. As protein: CSARGLAGETDTQYF.

This chain uses TRBV12-3 or TRBV12-4 with TRBJ2-7, with D hard to call. The CDR3 contains 11 residues. Trimming took 5 bases from V and 5 from J, leaving 7 bases between them. CDR3 amino acids: CASSRRDEQYF. CDR3 coding DNA: TGTGCCAGCAGTCGTAGGGACGAGCAGTACTTC.

In this sample, this clonotype turned up many times. The rearrangement joins TRBV20-1 to TRBJ2-7; maybe TRBD1 (6 bases). The V end lost 3 bases, the J end lost 4 bases, and 16 bases lay between the germline ends. Germline CDR1 is DFQATT and CDR2 is SNEGSKA (reference sequence). This CDR3 region has 14 residues. The CDR3 loop reads CSARGGLGAYEQYF. CDR3 bases: TGCAGTGCTAGGGGTGGACTGGGGGCTTACGAGCAGTACTTC.

This clonotype appeared many times. The rearrangement uses TRBV3-1 and TRBJ2-7, with 10 bases that match TRBD1. Germline V lookup: CDR1 LGHDT, CDR2 YNNKEL (reference sequence). After removal of 2 bases from V and 3 bases from J, the junction contained 4 bases not matched to a gene. The CDR3 runs 15 residues. The CDR3 DNA sequence: TGTGCCAGCAGCCAAATCGGGACAGGGGTCTACGAGCAGTACTTC. It encodes CASSQIGTGVYEQYF.

The CDR3 is CSARDPGSYGYTF. DNA of the CDR3: TGCAGTGCTAGAGATCCCGGGTCCTATGGCTACACCTTC. The rearrangement links TRBV20-1 to TRBJ1-2; D gene ambiguous. Germline values: CDR1 DFQATT, CDR2 SNEGSKA (reference sequence). The length of the CDR3 is 13 residues. V lost 0 bases, J lost 4 bases, and 9 bases lay in between.